This passage covers 27 T cell receptor beta chains from one sample sequenced in a study of T cells expressing NK-cell markers. TCRdb reprocessed the 5' RACE reads, with one entry per CDR3 protein and no DNA. This sample carries about 410,000 distinct CDR3 sequences, with roughly 10% going to the ten biggest clones. Sequencing input: blood T cells: a sorted CD56 or NKG2C T cell subset, CD4+ or CD8+ T cells, or bulk PBMC T cells (not recorded which). Receptor source: a woman in her forties or fifties in good health.

The chain has TRBV6-5 and TRBJ2-1; TCRdb proposes TRBD2, but this gene call is untestable without DNA. CDR1 and CDR2 from the germline V gene are MNHEY and SVGAGI. The CDR3 totals 13 residues. CDR3: CASSPGLAGRSFF.

The rearrangement joins TRBV6-5 to TRBJ1-1. CDR1 and CDR2 from the germline V gene are MNHEY and SVGAGI. This CDR3 comprises 16 residues. The CDR3 sequence is CASSYQEGGGGTEAFF.

CDR3 in amino acids: CASMLTGLWNEQFF. This chain links TRBV12-3 or TRBV12-4 with TRBJ2-1; TCRdb lists TRBD1, though no DNA is available to test this call. This CDR3 has 14 amino acids.

This chain connects TRBV29-1 to TRBJ2-5; with no DNA, the TCRdb D assignment of TRBD1 cannot be verified. CDR1 is SQVTM, CDR2 ANQGSEA, per germline. This CDR3 region has 15 residues. CDR3 sequence: CSVDTSYRARETQYF.

The chain combines TRBV29-1 with TRBJ2-7. The CDR3 length is 11 residues. Germline assignment: CDR1 SQVTM and CDR2 ANQGSEA. This CDR3 reads CSVYKNYEQYF.

This chain's CDR3 is CASSLWPGQGETQYF. The chain has TRBV5-1 and TRBJ2-5; the D gene TCRdb calls, TRBD1, cannot be checked with no DNA. The germline V gene has CDR1 SGHRS and CDR2 YFSETQ. The CDR3 has 15 residues.

The chain uses TRBV21-1 and TRBJ2-5; checking the TCRdb D call of TRBD2 is not possible without DNA. TRBV21-1 is shown as a pseudogene. This CDR3 contains 20 residues. The CDR3 spells CASSKAPCGEGLAGQETQYF.

This chain joins TRBV6-5 and TRBJ2-1; TCRdb proposes TRBD1, but this gene call is untestable without DNA. The CDR3 runs to 16 residues. CDR1 is MNHEY, CDR2 SVGAGI, per germline. CDR3 region: CASSYSKGSRGNEQFF.

V usage is TRBV7-3 and J usage is TRBJ2-7; TCRdb indicates TRBD2, and absent DNA this call remains unverified. CDR3 length: 16 amino acids. Germline V lookup: CDR1 SGHTA, CDR2 FQGTGA. The CDR3 reads CASSLTGGTSGPEQYF.

The genes are TRBV11-2 and TRBJ2-5; TCRdb names TRBD2, which stays unverified in the absence of DNA. CDR3 length: 14 amino acids. Germline CDR1 SGHAT, CDR2 FQNNGV. This CDR3 reads CASSRRLGQETQYF.

This rearrangement joins TRBV29-1 to TRBJ2-1; TCRdb outputs TRBD1, but without DNA this stays unchecked. Germline lookup yields CDR1 SQVTM and CDR2 ANQGSEA. The CDR3 spans 15 residues. The CDR3 sequence is CSVVLRGRVYNEQFF.

The chain joins TRBV12-3 or TRBV12-4 to TRBJ2-7; the TCRdb D gene call, TRBD2, has no DNA to confirm it. The CDR3 covers 15 residues. The CDR3 here is CASSYQAGRGYEQYF.

The J gene is TRBJ2-3, the V gene TRBV5-1. From germline, CDR1 is SGHRS and CDR2 YFSETQ. This CDR3 has 12 residues. The CDR3 sequence is CASSLGQATQYF.

The J gene is TRBJ1-2, the V gene TRBV12-3 or TRBV12-4. The CDR3 has 13 amino acids. The CDR3 protein is CASGMTLNYGYTF.

The chain is built from TRBV29-1 and TRBJ1-1; TCRdb's D call of TRBD1 is untestable without DNA. CDR3 length equals 16 residues. The germline CDR1 and CDR2 sequences are SQVTM and ANQGSEA. The CDR3 protein is CSVAKGLWGQNTEAFF.

The chain couples TRBV18 to TRBJ2-5. From germline, CDR1 is KGHSH and CDR2 LQKENI. The length of the CDR3 is 15 residues. The chain's CDR3 is CASSPRSMVQETQYF.

The chain recombines TRBV7-8 with TRBJ2-1. The CDR3 covers 14 residues. The germline V gene encodes CDR1 SGHVS and CDR2 FQNEAQ. This CDR3 is CASSLARSYNEQFF.

This rearrangement joins TRBV7-9 to TRBJ1-2; the D gene TCRdb calls, TRBD1, cannot be checked with no DNA. CDR1 and CDR2 from the germline V gene are SEHNR and FQNEAQ (reference sequence). The CDR3 length is 16 residues. The CDR3 region is CASSLDPGTGIYGYTF.

V usage is TRBV12-3 or TRBV12-4 and J usage is TRBJ2-1; TCRdb names TRBD2, which stays unverified in the absence of DNA. The CDR3 extends over 15 amino acids. The CDR3 sequence: CASRSQATTYNEQFF.

V is TRBV5-1 and J is TRBJ2-5. The CDR3 runs 13 residues. CDR1 SGHRS and CDR2 YFSETQ come from the germline V gene. The CDR3 reads CASSLTGPETQYF.

The chain employs TRBV12-3 or TRBV12-4 and TRBJ2-3; TCRdb calls TRBD2, which cannot be checked without DNA. This CDR3 spans 15 amino acids. The CDR3 spells CASRTGLAGGETQYF.

The genes are TRBV11-2 and TRBJ1-4. The CDR3 sequence is 14 residues long. Per germline, CDR1 SGHAT and CDR2 FQNNGV. CDR3 in amino acids: CASSFFLANEKLFF. The variable domain in full, with the rest retrieved from reference TRBV11-2 and TRBJ1-4, is EAGVAQSPRYKIIEKRQSVAFWCNPISGHATLYWYQQILGQGPKLLIQFQNNGVVDDSQLPKDRFSAERLKGVDSTLKIQPAKLEDSAVYLCASSFFLANEKLFFGSGTQLSVL.

The chain joins TRBV21-1 to TRBJ1-5; TCRdb selects TRBD1, and the lack of DNA leaves this call unchecked. TRBV21-1 counts as a pseudogene. The length of the CDR3 is 14 residues. CDR3 protein: CASSPQGAGQPQHF.

The gene calls are TRBV27 and TRBJ2-6. From germline, CDR1 is MNHEY and CDR2 SMNVEV (reference sequence). The CDR3 length is 15 residues. The CDR3 protein is CASRSFSSGANVLTF.

This chain joins TRBV11-3 and TRBJ1-3; TCRdb's assignment of TRBD1 cannot be checked, as there is no DNA. The CDR3 has 14 amino acids. Germline V gene sequence: CDR1 SGHNT, CDR2 YENEEA. The CDR3 loop reads CASSFPGAGNTIYF. Using reference TRBV11-3 and TRBJ1-3 for the parts outside the CDR3, the full variable domain is EAGVVQSPRYKIIEKKQPVAFWCNPISGHNTLYWYLQNLGQGPELLIRYENEEAVDDSQLPKDRFSAERLKGVDSTLKIQPAELGDSAVYLCASSFPGAGNTIYFGEGSWLTVV.

J is TRBJ1-5 and V is TRBV21-1. TRBV21-1 is noted as a pseudogene. CDR3 length: 14 amino acids. CDR3 residues: CASEGLTWHQPQHF.

V is TRBV7-8 and J is TRBJ2-2; the D gene TCRdb calls, TRBD2, cannot be checked with no DNA. The CDR3 is 14 amino acids. From germline, CDR1 is SGHVS and CDR2 FQNEAQ. The CDR3 sequence is CASSFPLGTGELFF.